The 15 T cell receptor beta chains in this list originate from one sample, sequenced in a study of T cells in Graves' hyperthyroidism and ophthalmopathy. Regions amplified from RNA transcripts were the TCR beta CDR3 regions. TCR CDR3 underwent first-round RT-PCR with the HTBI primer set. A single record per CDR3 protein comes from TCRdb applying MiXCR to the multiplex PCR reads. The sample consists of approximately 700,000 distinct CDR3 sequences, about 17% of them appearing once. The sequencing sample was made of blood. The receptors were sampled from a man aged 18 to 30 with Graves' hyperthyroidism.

DNA for the CDR3: TGTGCCAGTACCACAGGGGGCGGACAGAGATTAAACACCGGGGAGCTGTTTTTT. This sequence encodes CASTTGGGQRLNTGELFF. The V call is TRBV19, the J call TRBJ2-2, with 9 positions matching TRBD1. Germline CDR1 reads LNHDA; CDR2 reads SQIVND (reference sequence). J lost 2 bases, V lost 7 bases, and 14 bases had no gene match. The length of the CDR3 is 18 residues. The full variable domain, in which reference TRBV19 and TRBJ2-2 provide the parts outside the CDR3, is DGGITQSPKYLFRKEGQNVTLSCEQNLNHDAMYWYRQDPGQGLRLIYYSQIVNDFQKGDIAEGYSVSREKKESFPLTVTSAQKNPTAFYLCASTTGGGQRLNTGELFFGEGSRLTVL.

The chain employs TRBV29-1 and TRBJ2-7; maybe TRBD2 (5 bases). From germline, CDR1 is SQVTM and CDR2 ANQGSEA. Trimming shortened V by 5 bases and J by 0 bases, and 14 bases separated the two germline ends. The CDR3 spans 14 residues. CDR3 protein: CSVYESGDSYEQYF. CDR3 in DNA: TGCAGCGTTTATGAGAGCGGAGACTCCTACGAGCAGTACTTC.

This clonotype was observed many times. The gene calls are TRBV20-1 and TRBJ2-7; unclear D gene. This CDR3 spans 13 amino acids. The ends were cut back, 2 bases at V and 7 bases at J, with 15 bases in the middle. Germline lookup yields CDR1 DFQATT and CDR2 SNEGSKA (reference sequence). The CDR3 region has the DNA TGCAGTGCTAGACCCAGCGTTACACGGGAGCAGTACTTC. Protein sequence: CSARPSVTREQYF.

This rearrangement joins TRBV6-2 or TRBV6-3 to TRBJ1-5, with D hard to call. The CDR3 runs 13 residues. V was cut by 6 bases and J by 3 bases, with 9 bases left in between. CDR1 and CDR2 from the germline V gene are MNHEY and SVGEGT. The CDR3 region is CASRYRNNQPQHF. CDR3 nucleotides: TGTGCCAGCAGATACCGGAACAATCAGCCCCAGCATTTT.

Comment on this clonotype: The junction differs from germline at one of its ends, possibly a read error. The CDR3 protein is CASSPAAGTSCEQYF. In nucleotides, the CDR3 is TGTGCCAGCAGTCCCGCAGCGGGAACCTCCTGCGAGCAGTACTTC. This chain uses TRBV2 with TRBJ2-7, with 7 bases fitting TRBD2. Germline V CDR1 and CDR2: SNHLY, FYNNEI. This CDR3 spans 15 amino acids. The complete variable domain, with remaining parts taken from reference TRBV2 and TRBJ2-7, reads EPEVTQTPSHQVTQMGQEVILRCVPISNHLYFYWYRQILGQKVEFLVSFYNNEISEKSEIFDDQFSVERPDGSNFTLKIRSTKLEDSAMYFCASSPAAGTSCEQYFGPGTRLTVT.

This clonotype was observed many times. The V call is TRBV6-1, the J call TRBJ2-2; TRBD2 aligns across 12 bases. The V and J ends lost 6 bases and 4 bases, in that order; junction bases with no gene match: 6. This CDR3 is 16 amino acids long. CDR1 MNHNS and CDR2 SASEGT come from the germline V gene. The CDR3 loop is CASRLLAGGITGELFF. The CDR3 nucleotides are TGTGCCAGCAGGCTACTAGCGGGAGGTATCACCGGGGAGCTGTTTTTT.

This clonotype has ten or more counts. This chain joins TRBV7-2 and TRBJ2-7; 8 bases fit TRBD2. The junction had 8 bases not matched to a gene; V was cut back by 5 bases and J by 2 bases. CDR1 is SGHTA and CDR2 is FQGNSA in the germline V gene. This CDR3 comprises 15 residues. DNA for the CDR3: TGTGCCAGCAGCAACCTAGCGGGTCACACCTACGAGCAGTACTTC. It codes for CASSNLAGHTYEQYF.

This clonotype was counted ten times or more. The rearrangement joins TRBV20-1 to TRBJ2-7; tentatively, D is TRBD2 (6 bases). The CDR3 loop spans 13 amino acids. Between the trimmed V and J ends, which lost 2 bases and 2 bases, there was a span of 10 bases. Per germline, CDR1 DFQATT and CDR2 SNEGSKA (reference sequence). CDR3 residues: CSARPSVPYEQYF. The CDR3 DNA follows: TGCAGTGCTAGACCTAGCGTTCCCTACGAGCAGTACTTC.

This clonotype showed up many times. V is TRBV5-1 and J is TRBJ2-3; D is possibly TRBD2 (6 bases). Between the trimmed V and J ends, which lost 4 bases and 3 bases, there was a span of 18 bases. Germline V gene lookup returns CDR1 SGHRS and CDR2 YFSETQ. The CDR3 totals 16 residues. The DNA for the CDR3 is TGCGCCAGCAGCAGGCGGGGACTCTTGGGGACAGATACGCAGTATTTT. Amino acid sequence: CASSRRGLLGTDTQYF. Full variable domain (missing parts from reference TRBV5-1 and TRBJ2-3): KAGVTQTPRYLIKTRGQQVTLSCSPISGHRSVSWYQQTPGQGLQFLFEYFSETQRNKGNFPGRFSGRQFSNSRSEMNVSTLELGDSALYLCASSRRGLLGTDTQYFGPGTRLTVL.

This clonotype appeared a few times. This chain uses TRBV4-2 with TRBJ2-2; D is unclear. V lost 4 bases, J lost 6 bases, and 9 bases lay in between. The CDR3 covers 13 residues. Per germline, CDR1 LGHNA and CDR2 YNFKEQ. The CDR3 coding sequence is TGTGCCAGCAGCCTTTGGCGGCCCGGGGAGCTGTTTTTT. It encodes CASSLWRPGELFF.

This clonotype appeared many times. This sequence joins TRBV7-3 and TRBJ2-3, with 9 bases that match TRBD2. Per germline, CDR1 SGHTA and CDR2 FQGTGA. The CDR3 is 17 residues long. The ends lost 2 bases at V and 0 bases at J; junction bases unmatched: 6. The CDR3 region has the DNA TGTGCCAGCAGCTTATATAGCGGGAGCCTTAGCACAGATACGCAGTATTTT. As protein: CASSLYSGSLSTDTQYF. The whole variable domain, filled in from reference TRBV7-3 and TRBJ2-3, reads GAGVSQTPSNKVTEKGKYVELRCDPISGHTALYWYRQSLGQGPEFLIYFQGTGAADDSGLPNDRFFAVRPEGSVSTLKIQRTERGDSAVYLCASSLYSGSLSTDTQYFGPGTRLTVL.

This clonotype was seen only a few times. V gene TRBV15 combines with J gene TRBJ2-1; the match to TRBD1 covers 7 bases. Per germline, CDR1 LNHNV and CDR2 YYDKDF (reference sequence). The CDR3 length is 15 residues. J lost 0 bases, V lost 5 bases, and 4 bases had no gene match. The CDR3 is CATSGDRGSYNEQFF. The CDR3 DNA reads TGTGCCACCAGCGGGGACAGAGGCTCCTACAATGAGCAGTTCTTC.

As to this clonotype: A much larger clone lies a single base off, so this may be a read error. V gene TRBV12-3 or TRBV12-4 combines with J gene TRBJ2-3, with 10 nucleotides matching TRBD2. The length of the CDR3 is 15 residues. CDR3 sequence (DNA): TGTGCCGGCAGTTCCACTAGCGGGGGCACAGATACGCAGTATTTT. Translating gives CAGSSTSGGTDTQYF.

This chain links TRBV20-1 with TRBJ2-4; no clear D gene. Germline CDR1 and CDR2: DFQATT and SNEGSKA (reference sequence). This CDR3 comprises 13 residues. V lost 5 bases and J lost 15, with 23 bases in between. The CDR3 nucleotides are TGCAGTGCTGAACCTCTCCCCCTGGGGAAAAGGTACTTC. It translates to CSAEPLPLGKRYF.

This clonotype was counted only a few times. DNA for the CDR3: TGTGCCAGCAGCCGAGATCAGGACAGGGTCCAGTATTTT. It specifies CASSRDQDRVQYF. The chain carries TRBV3-1 and TRBJ2-3; TRBD1 matches at 8 bases. CDR3 size: 13 residues. V lost 4 bases, J lost 12 bases, and 9 bases stayed unmatched. Germline CDR1 reads LGHDT; CDR2 reads YNNKEL (reference sequence).